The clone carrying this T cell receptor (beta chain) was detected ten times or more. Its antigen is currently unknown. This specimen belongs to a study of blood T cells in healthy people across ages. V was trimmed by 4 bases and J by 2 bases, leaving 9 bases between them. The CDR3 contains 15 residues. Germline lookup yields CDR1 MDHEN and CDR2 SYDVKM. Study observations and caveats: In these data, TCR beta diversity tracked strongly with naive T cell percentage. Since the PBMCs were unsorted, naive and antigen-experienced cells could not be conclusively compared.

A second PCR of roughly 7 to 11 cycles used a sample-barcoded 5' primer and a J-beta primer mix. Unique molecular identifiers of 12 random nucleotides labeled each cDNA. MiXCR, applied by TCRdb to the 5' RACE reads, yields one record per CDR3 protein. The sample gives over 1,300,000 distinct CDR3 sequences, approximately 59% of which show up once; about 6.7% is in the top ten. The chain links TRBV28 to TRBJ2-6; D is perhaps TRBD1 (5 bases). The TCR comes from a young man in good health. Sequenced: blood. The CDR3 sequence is CASSSPGTGANVLTF. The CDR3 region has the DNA TGTGCCAGCAGTTCACCAGGGACTGGGGCCAACGTCCTGACTTTC.